Shown below are 32 T cell receptor beta chains from a single sample sequenced in a study of CD8 T cells in ankylosing spondylitis. Study-level results: A motif in TCR beta, a set of several highly homologous variants, appeared characteristic of ankylosing spondylitis blood.

TCRdb re-called the 5' RACE reads through MiXCR, storing one row per CDR3 protein. Here the sample spans 750,000 to 850,000 distinct CDR3 sequences, about an eighth being singletons. Their antigen targets remain unknown. Input material: blood, either unsorted or a sorted T cell fraction (not recorded which). The receptors were gathered from a male donor with ankylosing spondylitis.

This clonotype was detected ten times or more. The chain carries TRBV12-3 or TRBV12-4 and TRBJ1-5, with 9 bases matching TRBD1. The CDR3 covers 15 residues. Unmatched junction bases numbered 5, after V lost 5 bases and J lost 3 bases. The CDR3 nucleotides are TGTGCCAGCAGTCCGGGACAGGGACACAATCAGCCCCAGCATTTT. This codes for CASSPGQGHNQPQHF.

The chain recombines TRBV7-8 with TRBJ1-6; D is uncertain. CDR3 length: 15 amino acids. Between the trimmed V and J ends, which lost 4 bases and 2 bases, there was a span of 9 bases. Germline CDR1 and CDR2: SGHVS and FQNEAQ. The CDR3 sequence is CASSSTPTYNSPLHF. The CDR3, as DNA: TGTGCCAGCAGCTCGACTCCTACCTATAATTCACCCCTCCACTTT.

This clonotype has just a few counts. The chain is built from TRBV27 and TRBJ1-6; the D gene is possibly TRBD1 (6 bases). CDR3 length: 14 residues. CDR1 is MNHEY and CDR2 is SMNVEV in the germline V gene (reference sequence). Trimming removed 2 bases at V and 10 bases at J, with 12 bases between. CDR3 residues: CASSLNRADSPLHF. In DNA form, the CDR3 reads TGTGCCAGCAGTTTAAACAGGGCCGACTCACCCCTCCACTTT.

The V call is TRBV7-2, the J call TRBJ1-2, with D unclear. V was cut by 5 bases and J by 4 bases, with 8 bases left in between. The CDR3 sequence is 12 residues long. Germline V gene data show CDR1 as SGHTA and CDR2 as FQGNSA. CDR3 nucleotides: TGTGCCAGCAGCGGCCAGTTCTATGGCTACACCTTC. This codes for CASSGQFYGYTF.

This clonotype has more than one count but fewer than ten. The chain joins TRBV24-1 to TRBJ2-1; D is perhaps TRBD1 (6 bases). This CDR3 is 16 amino acids long. V was trimmed by 3 bases and J by 6 bases, leaving 17 bases between them. Per the germline V gene, CDR1 is KGHDR and CDR2 is SFDVKD. CDR3 sequence: CATSDPRGPNFNEQFF. DNA for the CDR3: TGTGCCACCAGTGATCCCAGGGGACCAAATTTCAATGAGCAGTTCTTC.

This clonotype appeared a few times. V is TRBV4-3 and J is TRBJ2-7, with 7 bases matching TRBD1. V shed 0 bases, J shed 2 bases, and the junction held 7 bases outside the gene matches. The CDR3 totals 16 residues. Per the germline V gene, CDR1 is LGHNA and CDR2 is YSLEER. CDR3 protein: CASSQDSRGSTYEQYF. DNA of the CDR3: TGCGCCAGCAGCCAAGACAGCAGGGGGTCGACCTACGAGCAGTACTTC.

This sequence joins TRBV7-2 and TRBJ2-2; 13 nucleotides align to TRBD2. Germline loops: CDR1 SGHTA, CDR2 FQGNSA. The CDR3 is 16 residues long. Trimming at V came to 6 bases and at J to 4 bases, leaving 5 bases not matched to a gene. The CDR3 reads CASSLGLAGSTGELFF. In DNA form, the CDR3 reads TGTGCCAGCAGTCTGGGACTAGCGGGATCCACCGGGGAGCTGTTTTTT.

Many counts were recorded for this clonotype. The chain has TRBV6-1 and TRBJ1-1; 10 bases align to TRBD1. Germline CDR1 MNHNS, CDR2 SASEGT. This CDR3 region has 16 residues. Trimming removed 6 bases from V and 1 base from J; junction bases left unmatched: 8. CDR3 sequence: CASSQPGQGRNTEAFF. The CDR3 nucleotides read TGTGCCAGCAGCCAACCGGGACAGGGGAGGAACACTGAAGCTTTCTTT.

Ten or more counts support this clonotype. The rearrangement links TRBV7-2 to TRBJ2-7; the D is unclear. Germline lookup yields CDR1 SGHTA and CDR2 FQGNSA. This CDR3 has 13 residues. Trimming pared 1 base from V and 3 bases from J, leaving 7 bases between. The CDR3 coding sequence is TGTGCCAGCAGCTTAGGGCCGGACTACGAGCAGTACTTC. This translates into CASSLGPDYEQYF.

The table lists this clonotype with a few counts. The chain links TRBV6-1 to TRBJ2-7, with D hard to call. Trimming pared 2 bases from V and 5 bases from J, leaving 16 bases between. The CDR3 has 15 amino acids. Germline CDR1 MNHNS, CDR2 SASEGT. The CDR3 DNA reads as TGTGCCAGCAGTGAATTTTTGCAAAGCCGTCACGAGCAGTACTTC. This sequence encodes CASSEFLQSRHEQYF.

The chain uses TRBV5-1 and TRBJ1-1, with D hard to call. With 4 bases removed from V and 1 base from J, the gap between germline ends came to 11 bases. CDR1 and CDR2 (germline): SGHRS, YFSETQ. The CDR3 is 14 amino acids. In nucleotides, the CDR3 is TGCGCCAGCAGCGAGATAACAGCGAACACTGAAGCTTTCTTT. Residues: CASSEITANTEAFF.

This clonotype has at least ten counts. The rearrangement links TRBV4-1 to TRBJ2-5; TRBD1 aligns across 7 bases. V shed 0 bases and J 3 bases; nucleotides not matched to a gene: 4. Per the germline V gene, CDR1 is MGHRA and CDR2 is YSYEKL. CDR3 length equals 15 residues. The CDR3 protein is CASSQEPDREETQYF. The DNA for the CDR3 is TGCGCCAGCAGCCAAGAACCAGACAGGGAAGAGACCCAGTACTTC.

This clonotype was detected many times. V usage is TRBV7-2 and J usage is TRBJ2-7; D is ambiguous. The germline gives CDR1 SGHTA, CDR2 FQGNSA. V was clipped by 5 bases and J by 1 base, with 6 bases between them. The CDR3 is made up of 12 amino acids. The CDR3 region is CASSILSYEQYF. For the CDR3, the DNA is TGTGCCAGCAGCATACTGTCCTACGAGCAGTACTTC.

This clonotype was counted ten times or more. J is TRBJ1-2 and V is TRBV5-1, with a possible D match to TRBD1 (6 bases). The V gene's germline CDR1 is SGHRS and CDR2 YFSETQ. This CDR3 has 14 amino acids. V was trimmed by 3 bases and J by 3 bases, leaving 12 bases between them. As DNA, the CDR3 is TGCGCCAGCAGCTCCGGCGGGGGCCACTATGGCTACACCTTC. The encoded protein is CASSSGGGHYGYTF.

The gene calls are TRBV7-8 and TRBJ2-1; 8 bases align to TRBD2. This CDR3 is built from 14 residues. Germline V gives CDR1 SGHVS, CDR2 FQNEAQ. V gave up 11 bases and J gave up 2 bases; unmatched junction bases: 8. This chain's CDR3 is CALSHSGAYNEQFF. The DNA of the CDR3 is TGTGCCTTGAGCCATAGCGGGGCCTACAATGAGCAGTTCTTC.

The chain carries TRBV6-1 and TRBJ2-1; D might be TRBD1 or TRBD2, each matching 7 bases. Looked up from germline, CDR1 is MNHNS and CDR2 is SASEGT. Trimming removed 7 bases at V and 10 bases at J, with 23 bases between. The CDR3 is 15 amino acids. CDR3 in amino acids: CASKRGLAAGGEQFF. The CDR3 coding sequence is TGTGCCAGCAAGAGGGGGCTAGCGGCTGGGGGGGAGCAGTTCTTC.

This CDR3 reads CASSMGQGSYNEQFF. In DNA form, the CDR3 reads TGTGCCAGCAGCATGGGCCAGGGGTCCTACAATGAGCAGTTCTTC. The chain carries TRBV5-4 and TRBJ2-1; TRBD1 is a possible D gene (6 bases). Trimming removed 4 bases from V and 1 base from J, with 12 bases in between. CDR3 length: 15 amino acids. Germline V gene data show CDR1 as SGHNT and CDR2 as YYREEE (reference sequence).

In this sample, this clonotype turned up a few times. This chain joins TRBV5-1 and TRBJ2-7; D is possibly TRBD1 or TRBD2 (5 bases each). This CDR3 comprises 16 residues. V was cut by 0 bases and J by 1 base, with 14 bases left in between. CDR1 is SGHRS, CDR2 YFSETQ, per germline. The CDR3 DNA reads as TGCGCCAGCAGCTTGGGCCTACTCGAGGGGTCCTACGAGCAGTACTTC. Its translation is CASSLGLLEGSYEQYF.

This clonotype was counted many times. The V and J genes are TRBV4-3 and TRBJ1-1; TRBD1 aligns across 9 bases. J lost 4 bases, V lost 2 bases, and 5 bases had no gene match. The length of the CDR3 is 15 residues. CDR1 is LGHNA and CDR2 is YSLEER in the germline V gene. DNA for the CDR3: TGCGCCAGCAGCCAAAGACAGGGGGAGGGCACTGAAGCTTTCTTT. Translation: CASSQRQGEGTEAFF.

In this sample, this clonotype turned up a few times. J is TRBJ2-1 and V is TRBV15; D gene unclear. V shed 4 bases and J shed 8 bases, with 18 bases lying between them. The CDR3 has 15 residues. Per germline, CDR1 LNHNV and CDR2 YYDKDF (reference sequence). For the CDR3, the DNA is TGTGCCACCAGCATCGCTCAATTCCCTAGTGATGAGCAGTTCTTC. Its protein is CATSIAQFPSDEQFF. Drawing the rest from reference TRBV15 and TRBJ2-1, the complete variable domain is DAMVIQNPRYQVTQFGKPVTLSCSQTLNHNVMYWYQQKSSQAPKLLFHYYDKDFNNEADTPDNFQSRRPNTSFCFLDIRSPGLGDTAMYLCATSIAQFPSDEQFFGPGTRLTVL.

This clonotype turned up a few times. This chain links TRBV6-1 with TRBJ1-2, with D maybe TRBD1 (6 bases). The CDR3 loop spans 14 amino acids. Deletions cut 6 bases from V and 1 base from J, with 12 bases between. CDR1 is MNHNS and CDR2 is SASEGT in the germline V gene. DNA for the CDR3: TGTGCCAGCAGGGAGCAGGGGCTTAACTATGGCTACACCTTC. Protein: CASREQGLNYGYTF.

The chain combines TRBV5-1 with TRBJ2-4; D might be TRBD1 (6 bases). V was clipped by 0 bases and J by 5 bases, with 6 bases between them. Germline CDR1 reads SGHRS; CDR2 reads YFSETQ. There are 13 residues in the CDR3. The CDR3 protein is CASSLEGENIQYF. In DNA form, the CDR3 reads TGCGCCAGCAGCTTGGAGGGGGAAAACATTCAGTACTTC.

This clonotype was seen more than once but under ten times. The chain recombines TRBV6-1 with TRBJ2-2; 9 bases are shared with TRBD1. CDR3 length: 15 residues. The germline CDR1 and CDR2 sequences are MNHNS and SASEGT. Trimming removed 7 bases from V and 4 bases from J; junction bases left unmatched: 7. CDR3 amino acids: CASTSADRGTGELFF. In DNA form, the CDR3 reads TGTGCCAGCACTAGCGCGGACAGGGGCACCGGGGAGCTGTTTTTT.

The V and J genes are TRBV15 and TRBJ2-7; D is possibly TRBD2 (5 bases). Trimming took off 5 bases at V and 1 base at J, with 15 bases between the two ends. Germline values: CDR1 LNHNV, CDR2 YYDKDF (reference sequence). The CDR3 contains 15 residues. CDR3 region: CATSPGGGGSYEQYF. CDR3 nucleotides: TGTGCCACCAGCCCCGGAGGAGGTGGGTCCTACGAGCAGTACTTC. The whole variable domain, filled in from reference TRBV15 and TRBJ2-7, reads DAMVIQNPRYQVTQFGKPVTLSCSQTLNHNVMYWYQQKSSQAPKLLFHYYDKDFNNEADTPDNFQSRRPNTSFCFLDIRSPGLGDTAMYLCATSPGGGGSYEQYFGPGTRLTVT.

This chain connects TRBV20-1 to TRBJ1-1; tentative D call: TRBD1 (6 bases). This CDR3 is 13 amino acids long. Trimming left V 6 bases short and J 1 base short, with 12 bases between. CDR1 DFQATT and CDR2 SNEGSKA come from the germline V gene (reference sequence). This CDR3 reads CSAKPGQNTEAFF. The CDR3 nucleotides are TGCAGTGCAAAACCGGGACAGAACACTGAAGCTTTCTTT.

The rearrangement uses TRBV12-3 or TRBV12-4 and TRBJ1-5, with D perhaps matching TRBD1 (5 bases). The CDR3 spans 16 residues. The V end lost 2 bases, the J end lost 2 bases, and 13 bases lay between the germline ends. CDR3 nucleotides: TGTGCCAGCAGTTTATATTCAGGGAGGGGCAATCAGCCCCAGCATTTT. This sequence encodes CASSLYSGRGNQPQHF.

This clonotype was seen a few times. At one boundary the junction diverges from the germline segment, which might be a read error. The V gene is TRBV13, the J gene TRBJ2-4, with D perhaps matching TRBD1 (6 bases). The V gene's germline CDR1 is PRHDT and CDR2 FYEKMQ (reference sequence). The CDR3 runs 16 residues. This CDR3 reads CASSVGTTIAKNIQYF. Written as DNA, the CDR3 is TGTGCCAGCAGCGTAGGGACAACGATAGCCAAAAACATTCAGTACTTC. Filled out from reference TRBV13 and TRBJ2-4, the complete variable domain reads AAGVIQSPRHLIKEKRETATLKCYPIPRHDTVYWYQQGPGQDPQFLISFYEKMQSDKGSIPDRFSAQQFSDYHSELNMSSLELGDSALYFCASSVGTTIAKNIQYFGAGTRLSVL.

J is TRBJ2-6 and V is TRBV20-1; the D gene is possibly TRBD2 (5 bases). Germline lookup yields CDR1 DFQATT and CDR2 SNEGSKA (reference sequence). V was shortened by 0 bases and J by 1 base, with 7 bases between the two germline ends. The CDR3 totals 15 residues. The CDR3 DNA is TGCAGTGCTAGAGACCGGACTTCTGGGGCCAACGTCCTGACTTTC. Protein product: CSARDRTSGANVLTF.

The chain links TRBV12-3 or TRBV12-4 to TRBJ2-7, with 8 positions matching TRBD1. Trimming cost V 6 bases and J 3 bases; bases outside gene matches: 4. CDR3 length: 13 amino acids. The CDR3 spells CASRPTGDYEQYF. The CDR3 nucleotides are TGTGCCAGCAGACCGACAGGGGACTACGAGCAGTACTTC.

As regards this clonotype: A read error may produce the germline difference seen at one junction end. The chain is built from TRBV12-3 or TRBV12-4 and TRBJ2-2, with 9 bases that match TRBD2. The CDR3 spans 15 residues. The CDR3 is CASRLAGARTGELFF. In DNA, the CDR3 is TGTGCCAGCAGGTTAGCGGGAGCACGCACCGGGGAGCTGTTTTTT.

J is TRBJ2-5 and V is TRBV5-6; 9 positions match TRBD2. This CDR3 spans 15 amino acids. Trimming removed 1 base from V and 2 bases from J; junction bases left unmatched: 3. Looked up from germline, CDR1 is SGHDT and CDR2 is YYEEEE. CDR3 coding DNA: TGTGCCAGCAGCTTGCCGGGACTAGCACAAGAGACCCAGTACTTC. It codes for CASSLPGLAQETQYF.

This clonotype was found a few times. This chain uses TRBV12-3 or TRBV12-4 with TRBJ2-2; a possible D gene is TRBD2 (6 bases). The V end lost 5 bases, the J end lost 3 bases, and 16 bases lay between the germline ends. This CDR3 is built from 16 residues. The CDR3 coding sequence is TGTGCCAGCAGTGCCCTTAGCGGACTCTACACCGGGGAGCTGTTTTTT. Translated: CASSALSGLYTGELFF.